The clone carrying this T cell receptor (beta chain) was observed once. Antigen specificity is unknown. This sample was included in a study of shared clonotypes between healthy human individuals. Deep was the level used in running the assay. TCRdb's table, derived via immunoSEQ multiplex PCR, lists solely in-frame clones and lacks some. Found here are 2 million to 3 million clones, 93% of them singletons; the top ten hold 0.36%. Germline loops: CDR1 MDHEN, CDR2 SYDVKM. The length of the CDR3 is 14 residues. The V and J ends lost 7 bases and 8 bases respectively, with 20 bases between them. Study-wide findings and caveats: It was observed that roughly 5% of naive CD4 clonotypes were shared across a few donors. In contrast to clonotypes shared by all four donors, non-shared clonotypes had lower generation probabilities.

CD45RA+ naive and CD45RA-negative memory subsets were separated from CD4+ cells. The sequencing input was naive CD4+ T cells from PBMCs. The sample's subset: CD45RA+ positively selected. This chain links TRBV28 with TRBJ1-2, with D perhaps TRBD1 (5 bases). The sequence was obtained from a young man in good health. Some clones in this sample may be carry-over from other donors' samples. CDR3 protein: CASTEKGEGRGYTF. As DNA, the CDR3 is TGTGCCAGCACCGAAAAAGGGGAGGGTCGCGGCTACACCTTC.